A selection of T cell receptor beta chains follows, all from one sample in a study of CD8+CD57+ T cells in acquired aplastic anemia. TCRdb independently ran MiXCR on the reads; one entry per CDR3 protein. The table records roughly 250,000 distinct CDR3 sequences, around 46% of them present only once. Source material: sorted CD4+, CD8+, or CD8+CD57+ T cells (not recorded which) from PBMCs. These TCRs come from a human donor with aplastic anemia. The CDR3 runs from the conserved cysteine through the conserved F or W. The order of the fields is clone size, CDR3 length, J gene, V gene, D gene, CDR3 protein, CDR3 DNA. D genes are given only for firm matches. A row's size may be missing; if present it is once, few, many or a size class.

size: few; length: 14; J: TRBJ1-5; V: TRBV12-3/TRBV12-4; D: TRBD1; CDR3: CASSSTDRAQPQHF; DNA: TGTGCCAGCAGTTCAACCGACAGGGCTCAGCCCCAGCATTTT
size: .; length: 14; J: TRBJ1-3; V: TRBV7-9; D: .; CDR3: CASSLVEYGYTIYF; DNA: TGTGCCAGCAGCTTAGTTGAGTATGGCTACACCATATATTTT
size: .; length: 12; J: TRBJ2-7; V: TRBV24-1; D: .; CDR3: CATSDLSAEQYF; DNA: TGTGCCACCAGTGATTTGAGTGCCGAGCAGTACTTC
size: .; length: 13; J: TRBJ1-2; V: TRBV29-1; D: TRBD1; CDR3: CSTRRQGEYGYTF; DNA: TGCAGCACCCGAAGACAGGGCGAGTATGGCTACACCTTC
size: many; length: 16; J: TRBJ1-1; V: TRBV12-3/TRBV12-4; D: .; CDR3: CASSFTQGRQNAEAFF; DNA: TGTGCCAGCAGTTTTACGCAGGGTAGGCAGAATGCTGAAGCTTTCTTT
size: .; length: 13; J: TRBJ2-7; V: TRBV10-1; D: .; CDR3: CASSGKRTYGQYF; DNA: TGCGCCAGCAGTGGAAAGAGAACCTACGGGCAGTACTTC
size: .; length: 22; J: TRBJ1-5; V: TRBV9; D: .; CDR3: CASTPQESGRSAFTLGVQPQHF; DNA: TGTGCCAGCACCCCGCAGGAGTCAGGGCGGAGTGCCTTTACCCTGGGAGTCCAGCCCCAGCATTTT
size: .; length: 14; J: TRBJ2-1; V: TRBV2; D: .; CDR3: CASSAGGNYNEQFF; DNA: TGTGCCAGCAGTGCGGGGGGCAACTACAATGAGCAGTTCTTC
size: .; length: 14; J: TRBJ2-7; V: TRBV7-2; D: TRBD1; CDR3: CASTHRQGYDEQYF; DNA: TGTGCCAGCACCCACAGACAGGGGTACGACGAGCAGTACTTC
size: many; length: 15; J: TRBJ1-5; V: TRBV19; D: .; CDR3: CASSIPGHQHQPQHF; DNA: TGTGCCAGTAGTATCCCGGGACACCAGCATCAGCCCCAGCATTTT
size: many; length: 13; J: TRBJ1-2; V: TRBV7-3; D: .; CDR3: CASSLRQGSGYTF; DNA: TGTGCCAGCAGCTTAAGGCAGGGGAGTGGCTACACCTTC
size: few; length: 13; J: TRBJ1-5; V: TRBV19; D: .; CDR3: CASSTGRDQPQHF; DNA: TGTGCCAGTAGTACAGGACGCGATCAGCCCCAGCATTTT
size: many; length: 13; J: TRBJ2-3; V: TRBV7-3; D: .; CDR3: CASSLTTGDTQYF; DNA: TGTGCCAGCAGCCTTACTACGGGCGATACGCAGTATTTT
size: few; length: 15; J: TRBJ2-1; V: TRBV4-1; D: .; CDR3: CASSLAVPSYNEQFF; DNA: TGCGCCAGCAGCCTAGCGGTTCCCTCCTACAATGAGCAGTTCTTC
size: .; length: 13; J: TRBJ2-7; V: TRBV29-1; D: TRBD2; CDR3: CSAVAGGHYEQYF; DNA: TGCAGCGCCGTGGCGGGGGGGCACTACGAGCAGTACTTC
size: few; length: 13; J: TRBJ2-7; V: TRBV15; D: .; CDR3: CATTLGLNNEQYF; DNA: TGTGCCACCACATTAGGCCTGAACAACGAGCAGTACTTC
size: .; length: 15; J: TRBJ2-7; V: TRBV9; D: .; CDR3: CASSVGGAGTYEQYF; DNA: TGTGCCAGCAGCGTAGGGGGGGCCGGTACCTACGAGCAGTACTTC
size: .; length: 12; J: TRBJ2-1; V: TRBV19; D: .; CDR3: CASSLLGGEQFF; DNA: TGTGCCAGTAGTCTACTAGGGGGTGAGCAGTTCTTC
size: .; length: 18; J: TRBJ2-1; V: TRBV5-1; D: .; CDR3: CASSLGDTNYRHYNEQFF; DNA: TGCGCCAGCAGCTTGGGGGACACAAATTACCGACACTACAATGAGCAGTTCTTC
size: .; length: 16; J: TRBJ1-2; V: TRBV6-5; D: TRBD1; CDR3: CASSYVRTGGGYGYTF; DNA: TGTGCCAGCAGTTACGTGAGGACAGGGGGGGGATATGGCTACACCTTC
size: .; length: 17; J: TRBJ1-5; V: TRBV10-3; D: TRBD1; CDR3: CASSLTGRLGSNQPQHF; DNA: TGTGCCAGCAGCCTGACAGGGAGGTTGGGAAGCAATCAGCCCCAGCATTTT
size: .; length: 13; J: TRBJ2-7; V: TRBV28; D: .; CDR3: CASSFDGLGEQYF; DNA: TGTGCCAGCAGTTTCGATGGCCTAGGCGAGCAGTACTTC
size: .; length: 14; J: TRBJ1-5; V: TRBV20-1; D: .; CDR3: CSARDGFGNQPQHF; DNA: TGCAGTGCTAGAGATGGTTTCGGCAATCAGCCCCAGCATTTT
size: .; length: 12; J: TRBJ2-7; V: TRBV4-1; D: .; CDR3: CASSPESHEQYF; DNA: TGCGCCAGCAGCCCCGAATCTCACGAGCAGTACTTC
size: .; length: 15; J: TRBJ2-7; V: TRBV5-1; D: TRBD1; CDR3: CASSVTGEAFYEQYF; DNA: TGCGCCAGCAGCGTTACAGGGGAAGCCTTCTACGAGCAGTACTTC
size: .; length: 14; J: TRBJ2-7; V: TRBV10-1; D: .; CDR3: CASSDGGSTYEQYF; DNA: TGCGCCAGCAGTGATGGCGGGTCTACCTACGAGCAGTACTTC
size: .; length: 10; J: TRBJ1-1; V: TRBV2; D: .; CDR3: CASSGRGAFF; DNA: TGTGCCAGCAGTGGAAGGGGAGCTTTCTTT
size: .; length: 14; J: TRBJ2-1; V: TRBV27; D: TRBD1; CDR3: CASSPGTGFGEQFF; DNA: TGTGCCAGCAGTCCCGGGACAGGCTTTGGTGAGCAGTTCTTC
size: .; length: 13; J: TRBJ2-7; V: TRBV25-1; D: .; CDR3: CASSEFVADEQYF; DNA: TGTGCCAGCAGTGAATTTGTGGCAGACGAGCAGTACTTC